This TCR beta chain stems from a study of T cell changes during pregnancy in multiple sclerosis. V was pared by 1 base and J by 7 bases, with 5 bases of the junction left unmatched. Germline V gene sequence: CDR1 SEHNR, CDR2 FQNEAQ (reference sequence). The CDR3 is made up of 15 amino acids. Sequencing was performed with immunoSEQ multiplex PCR; in TCRdb, only in-frame clones are kept and a portion is missing. The sample has tens of thousands of clones; about 90% are singletons. This chain links TRBV7-9 with TRBJ1-1, with TRBD1 matching 11 bases. Sequenced material: CD4+ T cells from peripheral blood mononuclear cells, taken after pregnancy. The sequence derives from a female donor with multiple sclerosis, enrolled in a pregnancy study. The chain's CDR3 is CASSLVPGQGVEAFF. The CDR3 DNA is TGTGCCAGCAGCTTAGTGCCGGGACAGGGGGTTGAAGCTTTCTTT.